The rows below give T cell receptor beta chains drawn from one sample of a study of CD8 T cells in ankylosing spondylitis. TCRdb redid the calling of the 5' RACE reads with MiXCR, one entry per CDR3 protein. The top ten clones hold roughly 3.2% of a sample with fewer than 550,000 distinct CDR3 sequences, about 5% of them seen once. Sequenced: blood, either unsorted or a sorted T cell fraction (not recorded which). These receptors were taken from a male donor with ankylosing spondylitis. Both conserved end residues are part of each CDR3. D genes are given only for firm matches. Expanded clones get a size class; other rows say once, few or many, or leave the size out.

TRBV7-2	many	.	TRBJ2-3	TGTGCCAGCAGCTTAGACGGAGTAGTCACAGATACGCAGTATTTT	CASSLDGVVTDTQYF
TRBV12-3/TRBV12-4	.	TRBD1	TRBJ2-3	TGTGCCAGCAGTCCGGGGGACAGGGGCTACACAGATACGCAGTATTTT	CASSPGDRGYTDTQYF
TRBV15	.	.	TRBJ2-1	TGTGCCACCAGCAGAGATATAGACTCATCCTACAATGAGCAGTTCTTC	CATSRDIDSSYNEQFF
TRBV20-1	many	.	TRBJ2-2	TGCAGTGCCACTCGACTAACTGACACCGGGGAGCTGTTTTTT	CSATRLTDTGELFF
TRBV20-1	many	.	TRBJ1-5	TGCAGTGCTAGAGCTGGGTCAGGCAATCAGCCCCAGCATTTT	CSARAGSGNQPQHF
TRBV5-1	many	.	TRBJ2-5	TGCGCCAGCAGCTTTGGGGGATACCAAGAGACCCAGTACTTC	CASSFGGYQETQYF
TRBV6-5	many	.	TRBJ1-1	TGTGCCAGCAGTTACTCGTACAGCGCAGGCACTGAAGCTTTCTTT	CASSYSYSAGTEAFF
TRBV4-2	many	.	TRBJ2-3	TGTGCCAGCAGCCAAGTGCCATCATCAGATACGCAGTATTTT	CASSQVPSSDTQYF
TRBV29-1	.	TRBD2	TRBJ2-3	TGCAGCGTTGAAGCGGCGGGAGCGGCAGATACGCAGTATTTT	CSVEAAGAADTQYF
TRBV5-1	many	TRBD1	TRBJ2-3	TGCGCCAGCAGCCAGGGACAGCCGGCAGATACGCAGTATTTT	CASSQGQPADTQYF
TRBV5-1	few	.	TRBJ2-7	TGCGCCAGCAGCCCGGAGGGACAGACCGAGCAGTACTTC	CASSPEGQTEQYF
TRBV6-5	many	.	TRBJ2-6	TGTGCCAGCAGTTACTACGGGGGCTCTGGGGCCAACGTCCTGACTTTC	CASSYYGGSGANVLTF
TRBV9	many	TRBD1	TRBJ1-1	TGTGCCAGCAGCGTAGCTTCCACAGGGGAGGACACTGAAGCTTTCTTT	CASSVASTGEDTEAFF
TRBV4-2	few	TRBD1	TRBJ1-2	TGTGCCAGCAGCCAGTCCAGGGGGGGGAGCTATGGCTACACCTTC	CASSQSRGGSYGYTF
TRBV7-9	many	.	TRBJ1-1	TGTGCCAGCAGCGTAGACAGGTGGACTGAAGCTTTCTTT	CASSVDRWTEAFF
TRBV6-5	many	TRBD1	TRBJ1-5	TGTGCCAGCAGTTACGGGACAGGGTATCAGCCCCAGCATTTT	CASSYGTGYQPQHF
TRBV6-2/TRBV6-3	.	TRBD2	TRBJ2-7	TGTGCCAGCACCCGGCTAGCGGGATCTTCCTACGAGCAGTACTTC	CASTRLAGSSYEQYF
TRBV10-3	many	.	TRBJ2-7	TGTGCCATCAGTGAGTCAACGAGGGCCTACGAGCAGTACTTC	CAISESTRAYEQYF
TRBV5-6	many	TRBD2	TRBJ2-3	TGTGCCAGCAGCTTGGAATTCCCTAGCGGGAGCCAAAGCCTAACAACAGATACGCAGTATTTT	CASSLEFPSGSQSLTTDTQYF
TRBV25-1	few	TRBD2	TRBJ2-1	TGTGCCAGCAGCAATACGGGGGCGCAAGGAGCGGGAGTGGGTGAGCAGTTCTTC	CASSNTGAQGAGVGEQFF
TRBV12-3/TRBV12-4	many	.	TRBJ1-2	TGTGCCAGCAGTTTAGCGCGACGGGGCTACACCTTC	CASSLARRGYTF
TRBV7-9	many	.	TRBJ2-3	TGTGCCAGCAGCTTAGCTATTCTGACAGATACGCAGTATTTT	CASSLAILTDTQYF
TRBV20-1	many	TRBD2	TRBJ2-1	TGCAGTGCTAGAGAGGTCGGACTAGCGGACAATGAGCAGTTCTTC	CSAREVGLADNEQFF
TRBV5-1	many	.	TRBJ1-1	TGCGCCAGCAGCAACTCAGGGGAAGCTTTCTTT	CASSNSGEAFF
TRBV6-2/TRBV6-3	many	.	TRBJ1-2	TGTGCCAGCAGTTACTCGGCGGGCAGGCTGGACTACACCTTC	CASSYSAGRLDYTF
TRBV21-1	many	.	TRBJ2-7	TGTGCCAGCAGCAAAGTTGGCAAGAGCTCCTACGAGCAGTACTTC	CASSKVGKSSYEQYF
TRBV20-1	many	TRBD1	TRBJ1-2	TGCAGTGCTAGAGATGGTCTGACAGGGAATGGCTACACCTTC	CSARDGLTGNGYTF
TRBV2	.	TRBD2	TRBJ2-3	TGTGCCAGCAGTGAGTCTCGCGGGGGGCTGGGAGATACGCAGTATTTT	CASSESRGGLGDTQYF
TRBV11-2	many	TRBD1	TRBJ1-4	TGTGCCAGCAGCCCCGACTACAGGGGGCGCGGTGAAAAACTGTTTTTT	CASSPDYRGRGEKLFF
TRBV6-4	few	.	TRBJ1-6	TGTGCCAGCAGTGCCCTTGGGGGGCGAGATTCACCCCTCCACTTT	CASSALGGRDSPLHF
TRBV5-1	many	.	TRBJ2-3	TGCGCCAGCAGCCTCCCACCGGATACGCAGTATTTT	CASSLPPDTQYF
TRBV20-1	many	TRBD1	TRBJ2-1	TGCAGTGCTAGAGAGAGCGGGACAGGGCCGAATGAGCAGTTCTTC	CSARESGTGPNEQFF
TRBV6-1	.	.	TRBJ1-2	TGTGCCAGCAGTGAGGCAGGAAGATATGGCTACACCTTC	CASSEAGRYGYTF
TRBV20-1	many	TRBD1	TRBJ1-2	TGCAGTGCTAGACCCGGGACAGCGACCTATGGCTACACCTTC	CSARPGTATYGYTF
TRBV20-1	.	TRBD1	TRBJ2-2	TGCAGTGCTAGATCTATCGGGACAGGGAACACCGGGGAGCTGTTTTTT	CSARSIGTGNTGELFF
TRBV20-1	many	.	TRBJ1-2	TGCAGTGCTTCCCCGGGCCCCGTTCTCTATGGCTACACCTTC	CSASPGPVLYGYTF
TRBV7-2	.	.	TRBJ2-6	TGTGCCAGCAGCCCGGGGTCTCGTGGGGCCAACGTCCTGACTTTC	CASSPGSRGANVLTF
TRBV7-9	many	.	TRBJ1-2	TGTGCCAGCAGCTTAGCTGGCGTACCTGGCTACACCTTC	CASSLAGVPGYTF
TRBV10-3	many	TRBD1	TRBJ1-2	TGTGCCACCTTAGCAGGGGGCAACTATGGCTACACCTTC	CATLAGGNYGYTF
TRBV4-2	many	TRBD1	TRBJ2-5	TGTGCCAGCAGCCAAACAGGGGCACAAGAGACCCAGTACTTC	CASSQTGAQETQYF
TRBV15	few	.	TRBJ1-1	TGTGCCACCAGCAGAGAATACATGAACACTGAAGCTTTCTTT	CATSREYMNTEAFF
TRBV10-3	many	TRBD1	TRBJ2-2	TGTGCCATCAGTGAACACAGGGGCGAACCGGGGACCGGGGAGCTGTTTTTT	CAISEHRGEPGTGELFF